One sample yielded the 28 T cell receptor beta chains listed below, sequenced in a study of control samples from healthy donors and cancer patients. Measured with immunoSEQ multiplex PCR; TCRdb has only the in-frame clones, and not every one. The repertoire holds roughly 80,000 clones, with more than 70% as singletons. Input material: blood. Source of these receptors: a woman aged 50 to 60 in good health.

The chain carries TRBV11-3 and TRBJ2-1; 8 bases map to TRBD2. J was trimmed by 7 bases and V by 4 bases; bases with no gene match: 3. This CDR3 has 13 residues. Looked up from germline, CDR1 is SGHNT and CDR2 is YENEEA. Written as DNA, the CDR3 is TGTGCCAGCAGCTCCGCGGGGGGTAATGAGCAGTTCTTC. Its protein product is CASSSAGGNEQFF.

This chain's CDR3 is CASSFQSTGVYGYTF. CDR3 nucleotide sequence: TGTGCCAGCAGTTTCCAATCGACAGGAGTCTATGGCTACACCTTC. This chain connects TRBV7-2 to TRBJ1-2; a weak D match, TRBD1 (6 bases). This CDR3 is built from 15 residues. Trimming pared 6 bases from V and 4 bases from J, leaving 18 bases between. The germline V gene encodes CDR1 SGHTA and CDR2 FQGNSA.

The chain joins TRBV2 to TRBJ1-5, with D possibly matching TRBD1 (5 bases). CDR3 length: 15 residues. Deletions cut 7 bases from V and 4 bases from J, with 17 bases between. Germline V gene data show CDR1 as SNHLY and CDR2 as FYNNEI. Written as DNA, the CDR3 is TGTGCCAGCACAACCCAGGGCCTCGGGAATCAGCCCCAGCATTTT. As protein: CASTTQGLGNQPQHF.

The chain couples TRBV20-1 to TRBJ2-1; D gene ambiguous. Trimming pared 7 bases from V and 6 bases from J, leaving 10 bases between. This CDR3 spans 11 amino acids. Germline values: CDR1 DFQATT, CDR2 SNEGSKA (reference sequence). This CDR3 is CSVWSGNEQFF. The CDR3 bases are TGCAGTGTTTGGTCTGGCAATGAGCAGTTCTTC.

V gene TRBV11-2 combines with J gene TRBJ1-6, with TRBD1 matching 7 bases. The trim removed 5 bases at V and 9 bases at J, leaving 7 bases unmatched. Germline loops: CDR1 SGHAT, CDR2 FQNNGV. The CDR3 loop spans 14 amino acids. The CDR3 sequence is CASSQGQFISPLHF. CDR3 nucleotides: TGTGCCAGCAGCCAGGGACAGTTTATTTCACCCCTCCACTTT.

The chain recombines TRBV18 with TRBJ1-2; D not resolved. The germline V and J ends were trimmed by 2 bases and 4 bases, with 14 bases remaining between them. The CDR3 totals 15 residues. In germline, CDR1 is KGHSH, CDR2 LQKENI. CDR3 sequence reads: CASSPGGLISYGYTF. The DNA of the CDR3 is TGTGCCAGCTCACCAGGAGGACTGATTTCCTATGGCTACACCTTC.

In this sample, this clone turned up once. The CDR3 DNA reads TGTGCCAGCACCCCACACAGGGACTATGGCTACACCTTC. It encodes CASTPHRDYGYTF. The chain uses TRBV12-3 or TRBV12-4 and TRBJ1-2; TRBD1 might be the D (6 bases). Trimming stripped 7 bases from V and 3 bases from J, with 12 bases between. This CDR3 has 13 amino acids.

This chain links TRBV2 with TRBJ2-2; no clear D gene. Germline CDR1 and CDR2: SNHLY and FYNNEI. This CDR3 comprises 15 residues. Trimming stripped 6 bases from V and 0 bases from J, with 11 bases between. This CDR3 is CASREMSPNTGELFF. The CDR3 DNA reads as TGTGCCAGCAGGGAGATGAGCCCGAACACCGGGGAGCTGTTTTTT.

This clone has just one count. The chain uses TRBV15 and TRBJ1-4; TRBD1 matches at 7 bases. Germline trimming cut 0 bases from V and 8 bases from J; bases unmatched to any gene: 6. The germline V gene encodes CDR1 LNHNV and CDR2 YYDKDF (reference sequence). The CDR3 sequence is 15 residues long. The CDR3 DNA reads TGTGCCACCAGCAGAGATGAGGGGGCCTACGAAAAACTGTTTTTT. Its translation is CATSRDEGAYEKLFF. Together with reference TRBV15 and TRBJ1-4, the CDR3 gives the full variable domain: DAMVIQNPRYQVTQFGKPVTLSCSQTLNHNVMYWYQQKSSQAPKLLFHYYDKDFNNEADTPDNFQSRRPNTSFCFLDIRSPGLGDTAMYLCATSRDEGAYEKLFFGSGTQLSVL.

The V call is TRBV29-1, the J call TRBJ2-1; possibly TRBD2 for D (6 bases). The CDR3 has 12 amino acids. V lost 6 bases to trimming and J lost 8 bases, with 14 bases between them. The V gene's germline CDR1 is SQVTM and CDR2 ANQGSEA. The CDR3 spells CSVAGGIDEQFF. The CDR3 nucleotides read TGCAGCGTGGCTGGGGGGATTGATGAGCAGTTCTTC.

The CDR3 spells CASTTKGERGVYEQYF. The CDR3 DNA reads TGTGCCAGCACAACTAAGGGCGAGCGGGGGGTGTACGAGCAGTACTTC. The chain is built from TRBV27 and TRBJ2-7; TRBD2 matches at 9 bases. This CDR3 has 16 amino acids. Germline V gene data show CDR1 as MNHEY and CDR2 as SMNVEV (reference sequence). J lost 4 bases, V lost 7 bases, and 14 bases had no gene match.

The rearrangement uses TRBV19 and TRBJ2-7; the match to TRBD1 covers 8 bases. Germline values: CDR1 LNHDA, CDR2 SQIVND (reference sequence). The CDR3 is 15 residues long. V lost 5 bases to trimming and J lost 6 bases; unmatched junction nucleotides: 12. CDR3 DNA: TGTGCCAGTAGTCCACCCGGACAGGGCCGGGGCGAGCAGTACTTC. This translates into CASSPPGQGRGEQYF. Based on the CDR3 plus reference TRBV19 and TRBJ2-7, the full variable domain is DGGITQSPKYLFRKEGQNVTLSCEQNLNHDAMYWYRQDPGQGLRLIYYSQIVNDFQKGDIAEGYSVSREKKESFPLTVTSAQKNPTAFYLCASSPPGQGRGEQYFGPGTRLTVT.

V usage is TRBV29-1 and J usage is TRBJ1-2; D not resolved. The CDR3 totals 8 residues. CDR1 and CDR2 (germline): SQVTM, ANQGSEA. V was shortened by 6 bases and J by 8 bases, with 4 bases between the two germline ends. The CDR3 loop is CSVKGYTF. The CDR3 DNA is TGCAGCGTGAAAGGCTACACCTTC.

Only one count was recorded for this clone. The V gene is TRBV24-1, the J gene TRBJ1-4; D unclear. The CDR3 is 15 residues long. V lost 3 bases to trimming and J lost 8 bases, with 15 bases between them. From germline, CDR1 is KGHDR and CDR2 SFDVKD. Here the CDR3 DNA reads TGTGCCACCAGTGATGGGCGCCGCAATGAAGAAAAACTGTTTTTT. Translated: CATSDGRRNEEKLFF.

The chain recombines TRBV3-1 (or the pseudogene TRBV3-2) with TRBJ1-1; TRBD1 might be the D (5 bases). Germline V gene data show CDR1 as LGHDT and CDR2 as YNNKEL (reference sequence). V gave up 8 bases and J gave up 4 bases, with 17 bases separating them. The CDR3 has 14 amino acids. For the CDR3, the DNA is TGTGCCAGCGGGCGAGAGGGACGAGGCACTGAAGCTTTCTTT. Amino acids: CASGREGRGTEAFF.

V gene TRBV30 combines with J gene TRBJ1-2, with D possibly being TRBD1 (5 bases). Germline values: CDR1 GTSNPN, CDR2 SVGIG (reference sequence). With 2 bases removed from V and 7 bases from J, the gap between germline ends came to 17 bases. The CDR3 runs to 14 residues. Here the CDR3 reads CAWSPLVGAGGYTF. The CDR3 region has the DNA TGTGCCTGGAGTCCCCTCGTAGGGGCAGGTGGCTACACCTTC. Variable domain in full (rest from reference TRBV30 and TRBJ1-2): SQTIHQWPATLVQPVGSPLSLECTVEGTSNPNLYWYRQAAGRGLQLLFYSVGIGQISSEVPQNLSASRPQDRQFILSSKKLLLSDSGFYLCAWSPLVGAGGYTFGSGTRLTVV.

CDR3 protein: CAWSEGALAKNIQYF. Here the CDR3 DNA reads TGTGCCTGGAGTGAGGGCGCCCTGGCCAAAAACATTCAGTACTTC. The chain carries TRBV30 and TRBJ2-4; D gene ambiguous. The CDR3 contains 15 residues. CDR1 and CDR2 (germline): GTSNPN, SVGIG (reference sequence). The ends were cut back, 1 base at V and 1 base at J, with 11 bases in the middle.

This chain joins TRBV6-5 and TRBJ1-5; D is ambiguous. Germline loops: CDR1 MNHEY, CDR2 SVGAGI. The V end lost 1 base, the J end lost 6 bases, and 7 bases lay between the germline ends. The CDR3 is 13 residues long. The DNA of the CDR3 is TGTGCCAGCAGTTACTGGGCGGGTCAGCCCCAGCATTTT. Its translation is CASSYWAGQPQHF.

J is TRBJ1-1 and V is TRBV10-1; the D gene is possibly TRBD1 (5 bases). The CDR3 length is 14 residues. The V and J ends lost 3 bases and 4 bases respectively, with 12 bases between them. From germline, CDR1 is WNHNN and CDR2 SYGVQD (reference sequence). CDR3 sequence reads: CASSDGGVFTEAFF. The CDR3 region has the DNA TGCGCCAGCAGTGACGGGGGGGTATTCACTGAAGCTTTCTTT.

The CDR3 coding sequence is TGTGCCAGCAGTTATTCCACTAGCGGGGGATACGAGCAGTACTTC. As protein: CASSYSTSGGYEQYF. The chain employs TRBV6-5 and TRBJ2-7; 11 bases are shared with TRBD2. V was pared by 3 bases and J by 4 bases, with 5 bases of the junction left unmatched. The V gene's germline CDR1 is MNHEY and CDR2 SVGAGI. The CDR3 spans 15 residues.

The J gene is TRBJ1-2, the V gene TRBV6-2 or TRBV6-3; D gene ambiguous. Germline V gives CDR1 MNHEY, CDR2 SVGEGT. The CDR3 has 13 residues. Deletions cut 0 bases from V and 2 bases from J, with 4 bases between. The CDR3 DNA follows: TGTGCCAGCAGTTACTCGAAGAACTATGGCTACACCTTC. Translation gives CASSYSKNYGYTF.

This chain joins TRBV7-6 and TRBJ2-2, with no clear D. Germline-derived CDR1 and CDR2 are SGHVS and FNYEAQ. This CDR3 comprises 15 residues. V shed 1 base and J shed 7 bases, with 13 bases lying between them. CDR3 nucleotides: TGTGCCAGCAGCTTAGGCCCCTCTGGAAACGGGGAGCTGTTTTTT. This encodes CASSLGPSGNGELFF.

The chain recombines TRBV30 with TRBJ2-7, with D unresolved. Trimming left V 0 bases short and J 2 bases short, with 11 bases between. There are 14 residues in the CDR3. Per germline, CDR1 GTSNPN and CDR2 SVGIG (reference sequence). The CDR3 DNA reads as TGTGCCTGGAGTGTTAGGCGGTTACCCTACGAGCAGTACTTC. Amino acids: CAWSVRRLPYEQYF.

The V and J genes are TRBV6-5 and TRBJ1-4; 7 bases line up with TRBD1. V was clipped by 6 bases and J by 4 bases; unmatched bases: 8. There are 15 residues in the CDR3. The germline CDR1 and CDR2 sequences are MNHEY and SVGAGI. DNA of the CDR3: TGTGCCAGCAGGAGTCCGGGACAGAGTAATGAAAAACTGTTTTTT. It specifies CASRSPGQSNEKLFF.

This clone was found once. The genes are TRBV5-8 and TRBJ2-6, with D possibly matching TRBD1 (5 bases). Germline CDR1 and CDR2: SGHTS and YDEGEE. V lost 4 bases to trimming and J lost 2 bases, with 13 bases between them. The CDR3 runs to 16 residues. The CDR3 is CASSAPWGAGANVLTF. Here the CDR3 DNA reads TGTGCCAGCAGCGCCCCGTGGGGCGCTGGGGCCAACGTCCTGACTTTC.

V is TRBV5-1 and J is TRBJ1-3; 7 bases line up with TRBD1. The ends lost 2 bases at V and 2 bases at J; junction bases unmatched: 4. CDR3 length equals 15 residues. CDR1 is SGHRS and CDR2 is YFSETQ in the germline V gene. The chain's CDR3 is CASSFQGVAGNTIYF. In nucleotides, the CDR3 is TGCGCCAGCAGCTTCCAGGGGGTAGCTGGAAACACCATATATTTT.

The chain employs TRBV19 and TRBJ1-4; D perhaps matches TRBD1 (6 bases). Germline loops: CDR1 LNHDA, CDR2 SQIVND (reference sequence). The V gene lost 7 bases and the J gene lost 0 bases, with 12 bases spanning the gap. The CDR3 runs to 15 residues. Here the CDR3 DNA reads TGTGCCAGTACCATAGGGGGGGCAACTAATGAAAAACTGTTTTTT. This translates into CASTIGGATNEKLFF.

J is TRBJ2-1 and V is TRBV7-2, with TRBD2 matching 8 bases. V shed 4 bases, J shed 10 bases, and the junction held 9 bases outside the gene matches. Germline values: CDR1 SGHTA, CDR2 FQGNSA. This CDR3 is built from 14 residues. The CDR3 nucleotides are TGTGCCAGCAGCTCGTTAGGACTAGCCGGGGAGCAGTTCTTC. It translates to CASSSLGLAGEQFF.